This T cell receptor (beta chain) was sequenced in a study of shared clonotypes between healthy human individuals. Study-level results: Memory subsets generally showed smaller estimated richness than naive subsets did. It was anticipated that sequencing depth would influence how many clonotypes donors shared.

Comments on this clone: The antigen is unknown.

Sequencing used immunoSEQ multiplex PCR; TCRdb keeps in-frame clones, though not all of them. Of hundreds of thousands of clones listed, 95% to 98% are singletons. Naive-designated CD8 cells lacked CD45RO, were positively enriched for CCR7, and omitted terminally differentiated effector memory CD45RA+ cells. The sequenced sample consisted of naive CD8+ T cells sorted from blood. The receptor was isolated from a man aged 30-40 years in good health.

The CDR3 loop is CASSPRRRRLYEQYF. CDR3 in DNA: TGTGCCAGCTCACCACGACGAAGGAGACTCTACGAGCAGTACTTC. The chain has TRBV18 and TRBJ2-7; D is unclear. The CDR3 runs 15 residues. CDR1 is KGHSH and CDR2 is LQKENI in the germline V gene. V was trimmed by 1 base and J by 3 bases, leaving 13 bases between them. The full variable domain, its missing parts supplied by reference TRBV18 and TRBJ2-7, is NAGVMQNPRHLVRRRGQEARLRCSPMKGHSHVYWYRQLPEEGLKFMVYLQKENIIDESGMPKERFSAEFPKEGPSILRIQQVVRGDSAAYFCASSPRRRRLYEQYFGPGTRLTVT.